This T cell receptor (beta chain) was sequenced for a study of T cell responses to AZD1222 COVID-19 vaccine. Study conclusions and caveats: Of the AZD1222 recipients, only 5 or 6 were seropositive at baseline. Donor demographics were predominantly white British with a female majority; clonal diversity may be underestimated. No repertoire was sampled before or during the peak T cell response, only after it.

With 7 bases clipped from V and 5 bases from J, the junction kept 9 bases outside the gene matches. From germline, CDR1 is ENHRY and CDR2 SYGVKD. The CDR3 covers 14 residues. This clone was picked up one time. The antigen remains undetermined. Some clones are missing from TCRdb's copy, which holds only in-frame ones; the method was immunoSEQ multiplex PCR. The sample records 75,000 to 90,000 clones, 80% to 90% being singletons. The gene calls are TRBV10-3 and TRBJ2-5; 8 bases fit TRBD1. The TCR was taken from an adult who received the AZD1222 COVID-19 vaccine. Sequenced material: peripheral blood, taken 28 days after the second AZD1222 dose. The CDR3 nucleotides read TGTGCCATCACGTTAGACAGGGGTTACGAGACCCAGTACTTC. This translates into CAITLDRGYETQYF.